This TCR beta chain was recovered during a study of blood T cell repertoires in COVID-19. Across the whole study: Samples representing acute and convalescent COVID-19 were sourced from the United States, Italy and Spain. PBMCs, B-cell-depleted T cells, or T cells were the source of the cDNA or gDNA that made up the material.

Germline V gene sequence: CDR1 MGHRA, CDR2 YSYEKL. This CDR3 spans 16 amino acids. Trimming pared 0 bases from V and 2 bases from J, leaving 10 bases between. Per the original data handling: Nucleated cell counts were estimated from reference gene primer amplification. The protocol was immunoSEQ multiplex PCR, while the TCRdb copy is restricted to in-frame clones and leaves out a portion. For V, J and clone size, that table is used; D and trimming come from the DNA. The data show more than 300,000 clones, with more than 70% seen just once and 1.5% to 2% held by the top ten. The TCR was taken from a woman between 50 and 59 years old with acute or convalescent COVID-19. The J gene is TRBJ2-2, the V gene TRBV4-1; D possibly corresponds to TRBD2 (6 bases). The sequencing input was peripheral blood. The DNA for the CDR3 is TGCGCCAGCAGCCAAGAGGGGGGAATTAACACCGGGGAGCTGTTTTTT. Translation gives CASSQEGGINTGELFF.